The T cell receptor beta chain described here comes from a study of T-cell memory formation after mild COVID-19 (dated by TCRdb to the early 2020s). A note on the overall study: TCR sequence clusters from the two donors were found to be largely donor specific. Longitudinal TCRalpha and TCRbeta repertoire sequencing tracked T-cell clones expanding and contracting after mild COVID-19 in a couple of donors. The cohort was made up of two young adult volunteers, one female and one male, who were previously healthy. Overall study outcomes, separate from this receptor: The study covered only two mild cases, and larger cohorts including severe cases with pre-infection samples were considered necessary. Contracting CD4+ clones were located mainly in the CM and EM memory subsets, whereas CD8+ clones were found to be enriched in EMRA. SARS-CoV-2 specificity of the second-wave clones peaking on day 37 was not confirmed. Some responding clones were detected in pre-infection memory, suggesting pre-existing cross-reactive memory T cells joined the SARS-CoV-2 response. Balanced CD4/CD8 phenotypes were observed for clones contracting from day 15 to 85, whereas a bias towards CD4+ was observed for a second wave of clones expanding from day 15 to 37.

On this clonotype itself: Its antigen target is currently unknown. Within one base of it there is no much larger clone, and no base qualities were kept.

Sequencing instrument: Illumina NovaSeq 6000. TCRalpha and TCRbeta cDNA libraries were constructed by 5'RACE with constant-segment primers, with sample barcodes and unique molecular identifiers being introduced. RNA was extracted from every sample with Trizol reagent. Library amplification was performed in two PCR steps, and a second sample barcode and Illumina TruSeq adapters were introduced in the second step. Sequencing of the libraries was done on an Illumina NovaSeq, producing 2 x 150 bp paired-end reads. The study's own analysis went as follows. The reads were demultiplexed and collapsed into UMI-guided consensus sequences using migec v1.2.7. Using mixcr v2.1.11, UMI consensuses were aligned to TRA and TRB V and J templates and then assembled into clonotypes. Expanded or contracted clonotypes were those called significant by both edgeR and NoisET, with noise models trained on biological replicates. For edgeR calls, the cutoffs were a false discovery rate-adjusted p below 0.01 and a log2 fold-change threshold of 1. As an exploratory analysis of dynamics, max-normalized trajectories of the 1000 most abundant clonotypes were examined by PCA with hierarchical clustering. Each responding clone was given a CD4 or CD8 phenotype based on the CD4+ and CD8+ repertoires, which had been sequenced separately. Through fastp at Q25 and MiXCR, TCRdb rebuilt clones from the public reads, retaining in-frame beta chains. Rows are unified per CDR3 protein, each entry keeping the most common DNA and genes. These V and J calls are TCRdb output, not the study's own analysis. The sample contains roughly 130,000 distinct CDR3 sequences, more than 15% of them found a single time. The ten largest clones take up roughly 5% of the sample.

Sequences SGHRS (CDR1) and YFSETQ (CDR2) are obtained from the germline V gene. The CDR3, from cysteine to phenylalanine, totals 17 residues. Here the CDR3 DNA is all that survives: 51 bases in frame from base 1. Compared with germline, V lacks 1 base and J lacks 8 bases; bases without a gene match: 14. Ficoll-Paque density gradient centrifugation was used to isolate PBMCs. Sequenced sample: PBMCs or a T cell subset sorted from them (not recorded which). Recombination linked TRBV5-1 to TRBJ1-4, with 7 junctional bases fitting TRBD1. The sequence was collected from a man aged 18 to 30 who had mild COVID-19 (a few samples of this study predate the infection). The sample titles of this study are shuffled in the database, so cell type and time point are left out; the donor was told from shared clones. The nucleotide sequence is TGCGCCAGCAGCTTGAGTGCTAACAGGGGAGGCTGGGAAAAACTGTTTTTT. Its amino acids are CASSLSANRGGWEKLFF. The entire variable domain, with the stretches around the CDR3 drawn from the reference TRBV5-1 and TRBJ1-4 proteins, is KAGVTQTPRYLIKTRGQQVTLSCSPISGHRSVSWYQQTPGQGLQFLFEYFSETQRNKGNFPGRFSGRQFSNSRSEMNVSTLELGDSALYLCASSLSANRGGWEKLFFGSGTQLSVL.